Listed here are 12 T cell receptor beta chains from one sample, sequenced in a study of radiotherapy plus CTLA-4 blockade in lung cancer. The repertoire was sequenced with immunoSEQ multiplex PCR; TCRdb's copy has only in-frame clones and lacks some. Of tens of thousands of clones in the sample, around 85% were seen once. Sequencing was performed on peripheral blood, taken from a patient treated with radiotherapy plus ipilimumab. The receptors shown here come from a human donor with non-small cell lung cancer who had a partial response to radiotherapy plus ipilimumab.

V usage is TRBV5-4 and J usage is TRBJ1-1; 7 nucleotides agree with TRBD1. CDR3 length equals 14 residues. Germline CDR1 reads SGHNT; CDR2 reads YYREEE (reference sequence). V trimming: 0 bases; J trimming: 3 bases; junction bases outside the gene matches: 2. The CDR3 here is CASSLEGAYTEAFF. For the CDR3, the DNA is TGTGCCAGCAGCTTGGAGGGGGCCTACACTGAAGCTTTCTTT.

The chain links TRBV15 to TRBJ2-2, with 9 nucleotides matching TRBD2. Germline V lookup: CDR1 LNHNV, CDR2 YYDKDF (reference sequence). The CDR3 has 15 amino acids. After removal of 3 bases from V and 7 bases from J, the junction contained 6 bases not matched to a gene. CDR3 protein: CATSRVAGEGGELFF. DNA of the CDR3: TGTGCCACCAGCAGGGTAGCGGGGGAAGGCGGGGAGCTGTTTTTT.

The chain combines TRBV27 with TRBJ2-7; tentative D call: TRBD2 (5 bases). CDR1 is MNHEY, CDR2 SMNVEV, per germline (reference sequence). Trimming cost V 5 bases and J 7 bases, with 15 bases left between them. The CDR3 has 13 amino acids. CDR3 nucleotide sequence: TGTGCCAGCAGTCTCCAGGACGGACTGGAGCAGTACTTC. It is translated as CASSLQDGLEQYF.

The CDR3: CASSRQGPYEQYF. The CDR3 nucleotides are TGTGCCAGCTCCCGACAGGGTCCCTACGAGCAGTACTTC. The chain couples TRBV18 to TRBJ2-5; 7 bases are a match to TRBD1. The assigned J gene may be wrong: the sequence end matches TRBJ2-7 better. CDR1 KGHSH and CDR2 LQKENI come from the germline V gene. The CDR3 consists of 13 residues.

The chain couples TRBV11-2 to TRBJ1-1; TRBD1 matches at 7 bases. Germline CDR1 reads SGHAT; CDR2 reads FQNNGV. The length of the CDR3 is 15 residues. Unmatched junction bases numbered 7, after V lost 5 bases and J lost 1 base. In nucleotides, the CDR3 is TGTGCCAGCAGCAAACAGGGGATGGCGAACACTGAAGCTTTCTTT. Protein product: CASSKQGMANTEAFF. Based on the CDR3 plus reference TRBV11-2 and TRBJ1-1, the full variable domain is EAGVAQSPRYKIIEKRQSVAFWCNPISGHATLYWYQQILGQGPKLLIQFQNNGVVDDSQLPKDRFSAERLKGVDSTLKIQPAKLEDSAVYLCASSKQGMANTEAFFGQGTRLTVV.

This clone was seen only once. The gene calls are TRBV5-4 and TRBJ1-2; D not resolved. The V gene lost 0 bases and the J gene lost 8 bases, with 8 bases spanning the gap. The length of the CDR3 is 12 residues. Germline CDR1 reads SGHNT; CDR2 reads YYREEE (reference sequence). The CDR3, as DNA: TGTGCCAGCAGCTTGGCCGAGGGCGGCTACACCTTC. It encodes CASSLAEGGYTF.

This clone has a handful of counts. The rearrangement uses TRBV9 and TRBJ1-3; D is undetermined. CDR3 length equals 15 residues. Germline V gene sequence: CDR1 SGDLS, CDR2 YYNGEE. V lost 1 base and J lost 0, with 8 bases in between. The CDR3 region is CASSVTPDSGNTIYF. The CDR3 coding sequence is TGTGCCAGCAGCGTAACACCTGACTCTGGAAACACCATATATTTT.

The chain carries TRBV5-6 and TRBJ2-2, with 9 bases identical to TRBD2. V lost 6 bases and J lost 1; bases outside the gene matches: 4. There are 15 residues in the CDR3. Germline loops: CDR1 SGHDT, CDR2 YYEEEE. The CDR3 sequence: CASTPLAGNTGELFF. CDR3 nucleotides: TGTGCCAGCACCCCACTAGCGGGGAACACCGGGGAGCTGTTTTTT.

The genes are TRBV4-1 and TRBJ2-5; 8 bases are shared with TRBD2. Unmatched junction bases numbered 5, after V lost 1 base and J lost 4 bases. Germline CDR1 is MGHRA and CDR2 is YSYEKL. This CDR3 is built from 15 residues. The CDR3 nucleotides are TGCGCCAGCAGCCAAGTAGGCGGGGGGCGAGAGACCCAGTACTTC. This sequence encodes CASSQVGGGRETQYF.

This clone was seen a few times. The rearrangement joins TRBV11-2 to TRBJ2-7, with D possibly matching TRBD1 (6 bases). The CDR3 totals 12 residues. Trimming left V 5 bases short and J 4 bases short, with 9 bases between. Germline V gene data show CDR1 as SGHAT and CDR2 as FQNNGV. Here the CDR3 reads CASSPTGYEQYF. CDR3 DNA: TGTGCCAGCAGCCCTACAGGGTACGAGCAGTACTTC.

V gene TRBV2 combines with J gene TRBJ1-4; 9 bases match TRBD1. V lost 4 bases and J lost 5; bases outside the gene matches: 8. The germline gives CDR1 SNHLY, CDR2 FYNNEI. The CDR3 has 16 residues. CDR3 residues: CASSVPRQGDNEKLFF. CDR3 bases: TGTGCCAGCAGTGTCCCCAGACAGGGGGACAATGAAAAACTGTTTTTT.

The chain has TRBV4-1 and TRBJ2-2; D is unresolved. V lost 3 bases, J lost 1 base, and 12 bases lay in between. The CDR3 runs 16 residues. Per germline, CDR1 MGHRA and CDR2 YSYEKL. The CDR3 DNA is TGCGCCAGCAGCCACCTCCCGAGACAGAACACCGGGGAGCTGTTTTTT. Its translation is CASSHLPRQNTGELFF.